Listed below are T cell receptor beta chains from one sample, sequenced in a study of blood T cell repertoires in COVID-19. TCRdb's copy holds only in-frame clones and misses some; the assay was immunoSEQ multiplex PCR. The data show under 250,000 clones, approximately 83% seen once. Sequences were obtained from peripheral blood. These receptors came from a man over 45 with active or convalescent COVID-19. The CDR3 runs from the conserved cysteine through the conserved F or W. Fields, in order: J gene, V gene, clone size, D gene, CDR3 protein, CDR3 DNA. The D gene is left open where the match is weak. Clone size, where shown, is once, few, many, or a class for clones that have expanded.

>TRBJ2-7|TRBV6-2/TRBV6-3|NA|TRBD1
CASSRLTQGTPYEQYF
TGTGCCAGCAGTCGACTAACACAGGGGACCCCCTACGAGCAGTACTTC
>TRBJ1-2|TRBV30|few|TRBD1
CAWSAGQGHGYTF
TGTGCCTGGAGTGCGGGACAGGGCCATGGCTACACCTTC
>TRBJ2-5|TRBV7-9|NA|NA
CASSARAGETRETQYF
TGTGCCAGCAGCGCAAGGGCAGGGGAGACCCGAGAGACCCAGTACTTC
>TRBJ2-4|TRBV6-2/TRBV6-3|NA|NA
CASSYIAKNIQYF
TGTGCCAGCAGTTATATAGCCAAAAACATTCAGTACTTC
>TRBJ2-7|TRBV27|NA|TRBD2
CASSATWGGTPRNF
TGTGCCAGCAGCGCTACATGGGGGGGGACGCCCCGTAATTTC
>TRBJ2-3|TRBV19|NA|TRBD1
CATLVQGAKDTQYF
TGTGCCACCCTTGTACAGGGGGCCAAAGATACGCAGTATTTT
>TRBJ1-2|TRBV15|once|NA
CATSKGGGLYGYTF
TGTGCCACCAGCAAGGGGGGGGGCCTATATGGCTACACCTTC
>TRBJ1-6|TRBV7-9|NA|TRBD1
CASSLGQGAGGYNSPLHF
TGTGCCAGCAGCCTTGGACAGGGGGCTGGTGGGTATAATTCACCCCTCCACTTT
>TRBJ1-4|TRBV28|NA|NA
CASQGAVNEKLFF
TGTGCCAGCCAAGGGGCGGTTAATGAAAAACTGTTTTTT
>TRBJ1-2|TRBV12-3/TRBV12-4|NA|NA
CASSPGMWGYTF
TGTGCCAGCAGTCCAGGGATGTGGGGCTACACCTTC
>TRBJ2-7|TRBV19|NA|NA
CASSSTGGSSYEQYF
TGTGCCAGTAGTTCCACCGGTGGGAGCTCCTACGAGCAGTACTTC
>TRBJ1-2|TRBV7-9|NA|NA
CASSLQTTATNYGYTF
TGTGCCAGCAGCTTACAAACGACAGCAACTAACTATGGCTACACCTTC
>TRBJ1-4|TRBV4-3|NA|NA
CASSQVGGGGEKLFF
TGCGCCAGCAGCCAAGTGGGCGGGGGTGGCGAAAAACTGTTTTTT
>TRBJ1-3|TRBV18|NA|NA
CASSPALRATSGNTIYF
TGTGCCAGCTCACCCGCACTAAGAGCAACCTCTGGAAACACCATATATTTT
>TRBJ2-2|TRBV5-4|NA|TRBD1
CASSSGTGTTGELFF
TGTGCCAGCAGCTCTGGGACAGGGACCACCGGGGAGCTGTTTTTT
>TRBJ2-3|TRBV7-6|NA|TRBD1
CASSLVRVQGMTDTQYF
TGTGCCAGCAGCTTAGTCCGTGTACAGGGGATGACAGATACGCAGTATTTT
>TRBJ1-5|TRBV27|medium-sized|NA
CASSWGTPRTDNQPQHF
TGTGCCAGCAGTTGGGGCACCCCGCGGACAGATAATCAGCCCCAGCATTTT
>TRBJ1-2|TRBV19|NA|TRBD1
CASRTGAGYTF
TGTGCCAGTAGGACAGGGGCCGGCTACACCTTC
>TRBJ1-2|TRBV19|NA|NA
CASSIRGPREGYGYTF
TGTGCCAGTAGTATCAGAGGGCCCAGGGAGGGCTATGGCTACACCTTC
>TRBJ2-5|TRBV9|NA|TRBD2
CASSVGVSGGPSGETQYF
TGTGCCAGCAGCGTAGGTGTTAGCGGGGGACCCTCGGGGGAGACCCAGTACTTC
>TRBJ1-1|TRBV7-9|NA|NA
CASSLGVLNTEAFF
TGTGCCAGCAGCCTAGGAGTCCTGAACACTGAAGCTTTCTTT
>TRBJ1-1|TRBV9|NA|TRBD1
CASSVGDRGFGEAFF
TGTGCCAGCAGCGTAGGGGACAGGGGGTTTGGTGAAGCTTTCTTT